The 22 T cell receptor beta chains in this list originate from one sample, sequenced in a study of T cell changes during pregnancy in multiple sclerosis. TCRdb's copy holds only in-frame clones and misses some; the assay was immunoSEQ multiplex PCR. The sample includes about 59,000 clones, roughly 91% seen only once; the top ten take roughly 0.85%. Sequencing was performed on peripheral blood, taken before pregnancy. All receptors come from a female donor with multiple sclerosis, enrolled in a pregnancy study.

The chain carries TRBV28 and TRBJ1-5, with a tentative D call TRBD1 (6 bases). Between the trimmed V and J ends, which lost 3 bases and 2 bases, there was a span of 11 bases. Germline values: CDR1 MDHEN, CDR2 SYDVKM. This CDR3 comprises 15 residues. CDR3 coding DNA: TGTGCCAGCAGTTTTTGGGGGCAAGGCAATCAGCCCCAGCATTTT. Protein product: CASSFWGQGNQPQHF.

The gene calls are TRBV27 and TRBJ2-5, with 9 bases aligning to TRBD1. Germline values: CDR1 MNHEY, CDR2 SMNVEV (reference sequence). There are 16 residues in the CDR3. V lost 3 bases to trimming and J lost 3 bases; unmatched junction nucleotides: 8. The chain's CDR3 is CASSLGRDRVKETQYF. The CDR3, as DNA: TGTGCCAGCAGTTTGGGGCGGGACAGGGTGAAAGAGACCCAGTACTTC.

The chain couples TRBV4-1 to TRBJ2-1, with D maybe TRBD1 (6 bases). V was cut by 0 bases and J by 4 bases, with 10 bases left in between. The CDR3 contains 15 residues. The germline V gene has CDR1 MGHRA and CDR2 YSYEKL. CDR3 in amino acids: CASSQEPQGYNEQFF. The CDR3 DNA reads TGCGCCAGCAGCCAAGAACCACAGGGATACAATGAGCAGTTCTTC.

This clone was recorded once. V and J are TRBV5-1 and TRBJ2-5; 7 nucleotides agree with TRBD2. The J segment lost 5 bases and the V segment lost 4 bases, leaving 5 bases of the junction unmatched. This CDR3 is 13 amino acids long. Germline lookup yields CDR1 SGHRS and CDR2 YFSETQ. This chain's CDR3 is CASSVTSYETQYF. The DNA of the CDR3 is TGCGCCAGCAGCGTGACTAGCTATGAGACCCAGTACTTC.

This chain links TRBV4-2 with TRBJ2-2, with a tentative D call TRBD2 (6 bases). Looked up from germline, CDR1 is LGHNA and CDR2 is YNFKEQ. V was clipped by 1 base and J by 5 bases, with 8 bases between them. This CDR3 spans 14 amino acids. CDR3 in DNA: TGTGCCAGCAGCCAAGGTGCGGGAACCGGGGAGCTGTTTTTT. Translation gives CASSQGAGTGELFF.

The gene calls are TRBV14 and TRBJ2-5; a weak D match, TRBD1 (5 bases). Per germline, CDR1 SGHDN and CDR2 FVKESK. V lost 1 base to trimming and J lost 5 bases, with 14 bases between them. The CDR3 loop spans 15 amino acids. For the CDR3, the DNA is TGTGCCAGCAGCCAAGCACCCTCAGGGTTTGAGACCCAGTACTTC. Residues: CASSQAPSGFETQYF.

Note on this clone: Sequence at one end of the junction differs from germline and may be a read error. The chain has TRBV5-5 and TRBJ1-2, with 7 bases fitting TRBD1. The CDR3 is made up of 14 amino acids. CDR1 is SGHKS and CDR2 is YYEKEE in the germline V gene (reference sequence). For the CDR3, the DNA is TGTGCCAGCCGCTTGGACAGGCGGTTGGATGGCTACACCTTC. It encodes CASRLDRRLDGYTF.

The chain recombines TRBV10-3 with TRBJ1-2, with D tentatively TRBD1 (5 bases). This CDR3 region has 15 residues. V shed 0 bases and J shed 7 bases, with 15 bases lying between them. In germline, CDR1 is ENHRY, CDR2 SYGVKD. The CDR3, as DNA: TGTGCCATCAGTGAGTCCGCAGGGTTCACCTCTGGCTACACCTTC. Its translation: CAISESAGFTSGYTF.

V and J are TRBV29-1 and TRBJ1-1; 8 bases fit TRBD1. V lost 5 bases, J lost 2 bases, and 4 bases stayed unmatched. CDR1 is SQVTM and CDR2 is ANQGSEA in the germline V gene. This CDR3 region has 13 residues. CDR3: CSVCDRGNTEAFF. As DNA, the CDR3 is TGCAGCGTTTGTGACAGGGGTAACACTGAAGCTTTCTTT.

The chain carries TRBV9 and TRBJ2-7, with 9 bases lining up with TRBD1. CDR1 and CDR2 from the germline V gene are SGDLS and YYNGEE. The CDR3 is 14 residues long. The V gene end was trimmed by 0 bases and the J gene end by 7 bases; junction bases not matched to a gene: 5. CDR3 bases: TGTGCCAGCAGCGTAGGGGACAGGGTCCGGGAGCAGTACTTC. It yields the protein CASSVGDRVREQYF.

The chain employs TRBV7-2 and TRBJ1-2; D is undetermined. This CDR3 is built from 14 residues. V was shortened by 1 base and J by 1 base, with 7 bases between the two germline ends. CDR1 and CDR2 from the germline V gene are SGHTA and FQGNSA. CDR3 loop: CASSLVVGNYGYTF. In nucleotides, the CDR3 is TGTGCCAGCAGCTTAGTAGTCGGTAACTATGGCTACACCTTC.

This chain links TRBV14 with TRBJ1-2; the D gene is possibly TRBD1 (5 bases). Germline-derived CDR1 and CDR2 are SGHDN and FVKESK. The CDR3 totals 14 residues. Trimming stripped 4 bases from V and 4 bases from J, with 13 bases between. CDR3 protein: CASSPRAGGYGYTF. The DNA for the CDR3 is TGTGCCAGCAGCCCGCGGGCCGGGGGCTATGGCTACACCTTC. Together with reference TRBV14 and TRBJ1-2, the CDR3 gives the full variable domain: EAGVTQFPSHSVIEKGQTVTLRCDPISGHDNLYWYRRVMGKEIKFLLHFVKESKQDESGMPNNRFLAERTGGTYSTLKVQPAELEDSGVYFCASSPRAGGYGYTFGSGTRLTVV.

A note on this clone: At one end, the junction sequence differs from germline, possibly due to a read error. V usage is TRBV5-4 and J usage is TRBJ2-7; D is unresolved. This CDR3 has 12 residues. CDR1 and CDR2 (germline): SGHNT, YYREEE (reference sequence). CDR3 bases: TGTGCCAGCAGCTTGGGATTGGAGACGGAGACCTTC. Protein: CASSLGLETETF.

The chain has TRBV11-2 and TRBJ1-4; no reliable D call. V lost 5 bases and J lost 5, with 18 bases in between. This CDR3 has 16 residues. The germline CDR1 and CDR2 sequences are SGHAT and FQNNGV. The CDR3 spells CASSPQFLVTNEKLFF. The CDR3 DNA reads TGTGCCAGCAGCCCCCAGTTTTTGGTCACCAATGAAAAACTGTTTTTT.

The chain links TRBV7-8 to TRBJ2-1; 9 bases agree with TRBD2. Trimming cost V 3 bases and J 7 bases; bases outside gene matches: 4. The CDR3 totals 14 residues. CDR1 and CDR2 from the germline V gene are SGHVS and FQNEAQ. CDR3 DNA: TGTGCCAGCAGCTTTGGACTAGCGAGGAATGAGCAGTTCTTC. As protein: CASSFGLARNEQFF.

This chain joins TRBV10-1 and TRBJ1-5, with D tentatively TRBD1 (5 bases). V was shortened by 2 bases and J by 3 bases, with 14 bases between the two germline ends. Germline V gene sequence: CDR1 WNHNN, CDR2 SYGVQD (reference sequence). The CDR3 has 16 residues. DNA of the CDR3: TGCGCCAGCAGTGAGAACAGGAGGGAGGACAATCAGCCCCAGCATTTT. This translates into CASSENRREDNQPQHF.

This clone was seen more than once but under ten times. V usage is TRBV7-9 and J usage is TRBJ1-2; TRBD1 might be the D (5 bases). The germline CDR1 and CDR2 sequences are SEHNR and FQNEAQ (reference sequence). The CDR3 contains 11 residues. Trimming took off 6 bases at V and 6 bases at J, with 8 bases between the two ends. CDR3: CASSIGDGYTF. The CDR3 region has the DNA TGTGCCAGCAGTATAGGGGATGGCTACACCTTC. The variable domain in full, completed from reference TRBV7-9 and TRBJ1-2, reads DTGVSQNPRHKITKRGQNVTFRCDPISEHNRLYWYRQTLGQGPEFLTYFQNEAQLEKSRLLSDRFSAERPKGSFSTLEIQRTEQGDSAMYLCASSIGDGYTFGSGTRLTVV.

The V and J genes are TRBV4-1 and TRBJ1-5; no reliable D call. V was shortened by 0 bases and J by 11 bases, with 11 bases between the two germline ends. In germline, CDR1 is MGHRA, CDR2 YSYEKL. This CDR3 is 13 amino acids long. The CDR3 region has the DNA TGCGCCAGCAGCCAAGATCAGTTCTTGACCCAGCATTTT. As protein: CASSQDQFLTQHF.

This chain links TRBV27 with TRBJ2-6; D perhaps matches TRBD1 (5 bases). Trimming took off 6 bases at V and 2 bases at J, with 5 bases between the two ends. Per germline, CDR1 MNHEY and CDR2 SMNVEV (reference sequence). CDR3 size: 13 residues. The CDR3 DNA reads TGTGCCAGCAGCAGGGCTGGGGCCAACGTCCTGACTTTC. This codes for CASSRAGANVLTF.

V usage is TRBV5-6 and J usage is TRBJ2-5, with no clear D. V shed 4 bases and J shed 6 bases, with 19 bases lying between them. Germline assignment: CDR1 SGHDT and CDR2 YYEEEE. The CDR3 runs to 15 residues. The CDR3 spells CASSLARLTVKTQYF. In nucleotides, the CDR3 is TGTGCCAGCAGCCTGGCGCGACTCACGGTGAAGACCCAGTACTTC.

This chain links TRBV5-4 with TRBJ1-2; D remains unclear. V lost 3 bases to trimming and J lost 2 bases, with 14 bases between them. The CDR3 covers 15 residues. The V gene's germline CDR1 is SGHNT and CDR2 YYREEE (reference sequence). CDR3 sequence reads: CASSWGRGLNYGYTF. The CDR3 nucleotides are TGTGCCAGCAGCTGGGGTCGGGGTCTGAACTATGGCTACACCTTC.

The chain employs TRBV19 and TRBJ2-5, with 7 bases lining up with TRBD1. The V gene end was trimmed by 4 bases and the J gene end by 4 bases; junction bases not matched to a gene: 9. The germline V gene encodes CDR1 LNHDA and CDR2 SQIVND (reference sequence). The length of the CDR3 is 15 residues. CDR3 DNA sequence: TGTGCCAGTAGTACCCCGACAGGGTCGGTAGAGACCCAGTACTTC. It translates to CASSTPTGSVETQYF. Full variable domain (rest looked up from reference TRBV19 and TRBJ2-5): DGGITQSPKYLFRKEGQNVTLSCEQNLNHDAMYWYRQDPGQGLRLIYYSQIVNDFQKGDIAEGYSVSREKKESFPLTVTSAQKNPTAFYLCASSTPTGSVETQYFGPGTRLLVL.